These 7 T cell receptor beta chains share one sample of origin, sequenced in a study of persistence of HIV-infected CD4 T cells (dated by TCRdb to the early 2020s). TCRbeta repertoires were sequenced from genomic DNA with the immunoSEQ hsTCRB assay version 4 in survey mode. The table comes from immuneACCESS by way of TCRdb, which keeps in-frame sequences with V and J called. Part of the clones is missing from these tables; in studies checked, under half for an unresolved V gene and the rest for unknown reasons. The sample table contains tens of thousands of clones; only one count was recorded for just under 90% of them. The ten top clones hold 2.5% to 4% of the sample. Sample treatment or condition, as interpreted from the label and publication: suppressive antiretroviral therapy. As a nonspecific positive control representing the CD4+ T cell repertoire, the cells were stimulated with anti-CD3/anti-CD28 magnetic beads. Sorting of responding CD4+ T cells was based on upregulation of both CD40 ligand and CD69.

These receptors lack a known antigen. Sequencing was performed on CD4+ T cells sorted from PBMCs after 18-hour stimulation, taken from a patient who received antiretroviral therapy. Taken with the paper, the label for cell subset or site translates to: CD40L+CD69+ CD4 T cells responding to anti-CD3/anti-CD28 beads, representing the overall repertoire. These receptor sequences come from an adult woman with HIV who was CMV-seropositive.

The chain has TRBV18 and TRBJ1-6; D is unresolved. This CDR3 has 15 amino acids. V was trimmed by 2 bases and J by 3 bases, leaving 8 bases between them. Germline V CDR1 and CDR2: KGHSH, LQKENI. This chain's CDR3 is CASSPFQDYNSPLHF. CDR3 coding DNA: TGTGCCAGCTCACCATTCCAGGACTATAATTCACCCCTCCACTTT.

This clone was found once. The V gene is TRBV5-1, the J gene TRBJ1-2; D unclear. This CDR3 region has 11 residues. Trimming took 4 bases from V and 8 from J, leaving 9 bases between them. Germline V gene data show CDR1 as SGHRS and CDR2 as YFSETQ. This chain's CDR3 is CASSPGWGYTF. As DNA, the CDR3 is TGCGCCAGCAGCCCGGGTTGGGGCTACACCTTC.

Regarding this clone: This CDR3 is also generated by other DNA sequences in the sample. V is TRBV6-5 and J is TRBJ2-2; no reliable D call. V lost 0 bases, J lost 1 base, and 3 bases lay in between. The CDR3 length is 14 residues. Germline V gives CDR1 MNHEY, CDR2 SVGAGI. The CDR3 is CASSYSGNTGELFF. CDR3 bases: TGTGCCAGCAGTTACTCCGGGAACACCGGGGAGCTGTTTTTT.

This chain links TRBV14 with TRBJ2-2; TRBD1 matches at 8 bases. Germline-derived CDR1 and CDR2 are SGHDN and FVKESK. After removal of 4 bases from V and 3 bases from J, the junction contained 13 bases not matched to a gene. This CDR3 has 18 amino acids. CDR3 DNA sequence: TGTGCCAGCAGCCTATGGGGCCACACAGGGGGGTACACCGGGGAGCTGTTTTTT. Its protein is CASSLWGHTGGYTGELFF.

This sequence joins TRBV5-5 and TRBJ2-2; TRBD2 matches at 8 bases. The trim removed 0 bases at V and 5 bases at J, leaving 9 bases unmatched. Germline CDR1 is SGHKS and CDR2 is YYEKEE (reference sequence). The CDR3 spans 17 residues. DNA for the CDR3: TGTGCCAGCAGCTTGGATACGGGGCGGGGGGAAACCGGGGAGCTGTTTTTT. Amino acid sequence: CASSLDTGRGETGELFF.

This chain links TRBV7-2 with TRBJ1-1; possibly TRBD1 for D (5 bases). Germline-derived CDR1 and CDR2 are SGHTA and FQGNSA. The CDR3 consists of 14 residues. The germline V and J ends were trimmed by 1 base and 3 bases, with 9 bases remaining between them. The CDR3: CASSLGSGDTEAFF. In DNA form, the CDR3 reads TGTGCCAGCAGCTTAGGATCGGGGGACACTGAAGCTTTCTTT.

The chain couples TRBV6-1 to TRBJ2-3, with TRBD2 identical over 13 bases. The CDR3 totals 18 residues. Per germline, CDR1 MNHNS and CDR2 SASEGT. The ends lost 0 bases at V and 3 bases at J; junction bases unmatched: 6. This CDR3 is CASSEAGLAGWRTDTQYF. CDR3 DNA: TGTGCCAGCAGTGAAGCGGGACTAGCGGGGTGGAGAACAGATACGCAGTATTTT.